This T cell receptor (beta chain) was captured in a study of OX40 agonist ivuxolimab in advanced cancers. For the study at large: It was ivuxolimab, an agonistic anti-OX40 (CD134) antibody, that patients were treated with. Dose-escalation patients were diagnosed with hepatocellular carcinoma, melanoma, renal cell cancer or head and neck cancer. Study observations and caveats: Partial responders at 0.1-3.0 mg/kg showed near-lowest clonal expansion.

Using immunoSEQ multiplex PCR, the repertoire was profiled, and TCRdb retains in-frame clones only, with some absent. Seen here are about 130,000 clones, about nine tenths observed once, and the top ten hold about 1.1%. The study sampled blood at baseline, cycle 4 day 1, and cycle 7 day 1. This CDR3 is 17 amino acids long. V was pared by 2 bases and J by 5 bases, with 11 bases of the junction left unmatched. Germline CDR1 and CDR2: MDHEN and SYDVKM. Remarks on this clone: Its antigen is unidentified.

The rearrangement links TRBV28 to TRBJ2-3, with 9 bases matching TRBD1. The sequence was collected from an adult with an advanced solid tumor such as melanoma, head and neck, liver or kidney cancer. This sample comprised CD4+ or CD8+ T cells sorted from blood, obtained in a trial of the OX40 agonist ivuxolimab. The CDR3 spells CASSLPTGGMVGDTQYF. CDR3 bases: TGTGCCAGCAGTTTACCGACAGGGGGTATGGTTGGAGATACGCAGTATTTT.